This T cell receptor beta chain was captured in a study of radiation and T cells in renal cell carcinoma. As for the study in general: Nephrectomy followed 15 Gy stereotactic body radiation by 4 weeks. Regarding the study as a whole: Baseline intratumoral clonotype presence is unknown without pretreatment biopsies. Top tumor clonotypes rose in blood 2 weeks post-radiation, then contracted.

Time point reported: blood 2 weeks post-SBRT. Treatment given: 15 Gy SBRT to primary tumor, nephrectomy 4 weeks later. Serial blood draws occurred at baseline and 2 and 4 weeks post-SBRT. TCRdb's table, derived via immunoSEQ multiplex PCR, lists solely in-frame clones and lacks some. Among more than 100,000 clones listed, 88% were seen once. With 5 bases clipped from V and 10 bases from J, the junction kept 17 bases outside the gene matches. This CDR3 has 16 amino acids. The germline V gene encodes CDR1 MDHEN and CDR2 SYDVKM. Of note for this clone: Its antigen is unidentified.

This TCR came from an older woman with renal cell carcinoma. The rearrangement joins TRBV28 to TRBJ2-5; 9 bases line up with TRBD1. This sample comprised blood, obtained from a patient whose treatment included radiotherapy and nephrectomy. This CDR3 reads CASSQGTGRGKMDQYF. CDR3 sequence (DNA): TGTGCCAGCAGTCAAGGGACAGGGAGGGGGAAGATGGACCAGTACTTC. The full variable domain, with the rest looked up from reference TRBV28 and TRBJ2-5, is DVKVTQSSRYLVKRTGEKVFLECVQDMDHENMFWYRQDPGLGLRLIYFSYDVKMKEKGDIPEGYSVSREKKERFSLILESASTNQTSMYLCASSQGTGRGKMDQYFGPGTRLLVL.